These 13 T cell receptor beta chains came from one sample sequenced in a study of T cell repertoires in cytomegalovirus infection. MiXCR was run by TCRdb on the reads, yielding one entry per CDR3 protein. The sample contains about 600,000 distinct CDR3 sequences, approximately 24% of which appear only once. Sequenced sample: CD8+ T cells from PBMCs. These receptors all come from a human donor in good health (CMV status not recorded). Some clones in this sample may be carry-over from other donors' samples.

As to this clonotype: Given a much more abundant clone one base away, this may be a read error. The V gene is TRBV7-6, the J gene TRBJ2-2, with D maybe TRBD2 (5 bases). This CDR3 is 14 amino acids long. Germline V gives CDR1 SGHVS, CDR2 FNYEAQ. The CDR3 region is CTSEEAWDTGELFF. The CDR3 nucleotides are TGTACCAGCGAGGAGGCGTGGGACACCGGGGAGCTGTTTTTT.

This clonotype has a count of ten or more. The chain uses TRBV7-8 and TRBJ2-2, with 7 nucleotides matching TRBD1. This CDR3 has 16 amino acids. The germline CDR1 and CDR2 sequences are SGHVS and FQNEAQ. With 5 bases clipped from V and 5 bases from J, the junction kept 11 bases outside the gene matches. The CDR3 loop is CASSPGTAEETGELFF. Here the CDR3 DNA reads TGTGCCAGCAGCCCTGGGACAGCTGAAGAGACCGGGGAGCTGTTTTTT.

In this sample, this clonotype turned up a few times. This chain connects TRBV10-3 to TRBJ1-1; D might be TRBD1 (6 bases). Per germline, CDR1 ENHRY and CDR2 SYGVKD. This CDR3 spans 14 amino acids. The V end lost 4 bases, the J end lost 5 bases, and 14 bases lay between the germline ends. This CDR3 reads CAISVEGGYTEAFF. DNA for the CDR3: TGTGCCATCAGTGTTGAAGGGGGATATACTGAAGCTTTCTTT.

This clonotype was observed a handful of times. The chain links TRBV5-1 to TRBJ1-2; 11 positions match TRBD1. The CDR3 covers 18 residues. CDR1 is SGHRS, CDR2 YFSETQ, per germline. The J segment lost 3 bases and the V segment lost 5 bases, leaving 15 bases of the junction unmatched. CDR3 DNA: TGCGCCAGCAGGGGGACAGGGGGAATTGTGATATCCGACTATGGCTACACCTTC. Amino acid sequence: CASRGTGGIVISDYGYTF.

The chain uses TRBV20-1 and TRBJ2-1, with 7 bases that match TRBD2. The V gene's germline CDR1 is DFQATT and CDR2 SNEGSKA (reference sequence). The J segment lost 3 bases and the V segment lost 5 bases, leaving 10 bases of the junction unmatched. This CDR3 has 15 amino acids. CDR3 sequence (DNA): TGCAGTGCTCTCCTAGCGGCCGCGTACTACAATGAGCAGTTCTTC. This translates into CSALLAAAYYNEQFF.

As regards this clonotype: This may come from a read error, since a much larger clone is one base off. The rearrangement joins TRBV7-1 to TRBJ1-5; 12 nucleotides agree with TRBD1. TRBV7-1 is known as an ORF, though its function is uncertain. The CDR3 is made up of 17 amino acids. In DNA, the CDR3 is TGTGTCAGCAGCTCCGGGACAGGGGGCGAGAGCAATCAGCCCCAGCATTTT. This encodes CVSSSGTGGESNQPQHF.

The rearrangement joins TRBV20-1 to TRBJ2-7; perhaps TRBD1 as D (6 bases). Per the germline V gene, CDR1 is DFQATT and CDR2 is SNEGSKA (reference sequence). This CDR3 has 13 amino acids. V dropped 3 bases and J dropped 3 bases, with 12 bases sitting between them. The CDR3 protein is CSARGRDNYEQYF. CDR3 bases: TGCAGTGCTAGGGGTCGGGACAACTACGAGCAGTACTTC.

The gene calls are TRBV24-1 and TRBJ1-2, with 7 bases matching TRBD1. V shed 2 bases and J 8 bases; nucleotides not matched to a gene: 1. Germline assignment: CDR1 KGHDR and CDR2 SFDVKD. This CDR3 contains 12 residues. The CDR3 DNA is TGTGCCACCAGTGATTACAGGGGAGGCTACACCTTC. As protein: CATSDYRGGYTF.

This clonotype was recorded a few times. The V gene is TRBV4-2, the J gene TRBJ2-1; D is unresolved. The CDR3 is 13 residues long. V shed 0 bases and J shed 16 bases, with 16 bases lying between them. Looked up from germline, CDR1 is LGHNA and CDR2 is YNFKEQ. CDR3 residues: CASSQDGNPRCFF. The DNA of the CDR3 is TGTGCCAGCAGCCAAGATGGGAACCCCCGCTGTTTCTTC.

This clonotype came up a few times. Because the CDR3's place on the DNA is in doubt, the DNA is left out and the CDR3 is given as listed by TCRdb. The chain uses TRBV28 and TRBJ2-5; TRBD1 is the table's D call and was not checked against the DNA. The CDR3 has 16 amino acids, counting both end residues. Germline V gives CDR1 MDHEN, CDR2 SYDVKM. The CDR3 reads CASRFSLDRAQETQYF.

This clonotype was observed a few times. The J gene is TRBJ2-7, the V gene TRBV28, with 7 nucleotides matching TRBD1. This CDR3 is 13 amino acids long. From germline, CDR1 is MDHEN and CDR2 SYDVKM. Losses at the gene ends were 5 bases for V and 4 bases for J; bases not matched to a gene: 5. CDR3 bases: TGTGCCAGCAGTCCAGTGGGACAGTACGAGCAGTACGTC. Protein sequence: CASSPVGQYEQYV.

This clonotype occurred a few times. The V gene is TRBV19, the J gene TRBJ2-1, with 8 bases that match TRBD2. J gave up 4 bases and V 7 bases, and 9 bases lay outside the gene matches. Germline V gene sequence: CDR1 LNHDA, CDR2 SQIVND (reference sequence). This CDR3 has 15 residues. The CDR3 coding sequence is TGTGCCAGTACCCTCGGGGCTAGCGGGTACAATGAGCAGTTCTTC. Amino acids: CASTLGASGYNEQFF.

Remarks on this clonotype: Likely a read error: the CDR3 ends without its conserved phenylalanine or tryptophan. The genes are TRBV2 and TRBJ2-5; TRBD2 agrees at 13 bases. Germline V gene sequence: CDR1 SNHLY, CDR2 FYNNEI. The CDR3 is 16 amino acids. Trimming cost V 8 bases and J 3 bases; bases outside gene matches: 9. The CDR3 is CASVTPGLAGKETQYL. CDR3 DNA sequence: TGTGCCAGCGTTACCCCGGGACTAGCGGGAAAAGAGACCCAGTACCTC.